A selection of T cell receptor beta chains follows, all from one sample in a study of T cells in Graves' hyperthyroidism and ophthalmopathy. TCRdb analysed the multiplex PCR reads with MiXCR anew, one entry per CDR3 protein. The table has hundreds of thousands of distinct CDR3 sequences, more than 15% seen once. Material: blood. Receptor source: a woman aged 40 to 50 with Graves' ophthalmopathy. Both conserved end residues are part of each CDR3. The D gene is left open where the match is weak. A row's size may be missing; if present it is once, few, many or a size class.

d_gene	len	abundance	v_gene	j_gene	CDR3nt	CDR3aa
TRBD2	16	few	TRBV14	TRBJ2-5	TGTGCCAGCAGCCGGCTAGCGGGCTTCTCCCAAGAGACCCAGTACTTC	CASSRLAGFSQETQYF
.	16	few	TRBV6-1	TRBJ2-1	TGTGCCAGCAGTGAAGAGCCCCCGGGACTTTACAATGAGCAGTTCTTC	CASSEEPPGLYNEQFF
.	12	once	TRBV6-9	TRBJ1-1	TGTGCCAGCAGTTACGCGGGGTTGGAAGCTTTCTTT	CASSYAGLEAFF
.	13	once	TRBV5-1	TRBJ1-1	TGCGCCAGCAGCTACCGTGGTAACCCTGAAGCTTTCTTT	CASSYRGNPEAFF
TRBD1	12	many	TRBV29-1	TRBJ2-3	TGCAGCGTTGAAGGACAGGGGGACACGCAGTATTTT	CSVEGQGDTQYF
TRBD1	13	few	TRBV20-1	TRBJ1-2	TGCAGTGCTCACCAGGGGGGGGGATCTGGCTACACCTTC	CSAHQGGGSGYTF
.	14	many	TRBV18	TRBJ2-7	TGTGCCAGCTCACCAACGACCGGGGGCTACGAGCAGTACTTC	CASSPTTGGYEQYF
.	15	many	TRBV11-2	TRBJ2-1	TGTGCCAGCAGCCCTCGGACGGATCCCTACAATGAGCAGTTCTTC	CASSPRTDPYNEQFF
.	13	many	TRBV11-2	TRBJ2-1	TGTGCCAGCAGCTTAGATCTCTCCGAGCGGTGGTTCTTC	CASSLDLSERWFF
.	13	.	TRBV11-2	TRBJ2-1	TGTGCCAGCGGGGAGGTCGTTGACAATGAGCAGTTCTTC	CASGEVVDNEQFF
.	14	many	TRBV10-3	TRBJ2-7	TGTGCCATCAGGCCGACAGCCCAGGTCCACGAGCAGTACTTC	CAIRPTAQVHEQYF
.	14	few	TRBV20-1	TRBJ2-2	TGCAGTGCTAGAGATCGACTTAACACCGGGGAGCTGTTTTTT	CSARDRLNTGELFF
.	17	many	TRBV2	TRBJ2-5	TGTGCCAGCAGTGATCTTTGGAGACAAGAGGACCAAGAGACCCAGTACTTC	CASSDLWRQEDQETQYF
.	15	many	TRBV14	TRBJ2-3	TGTGCCAGCAGCACAACTAGCTACAGCACAGATACGCAGTATTTT	CASSTTSYSTDTQYF
TRBD2	15	few	TRBV6-1	TRBJ2-5	TGTGCCAGCAGGAGGGGAGGGGTGGGGAAAGAGACCCAGTACTTC	CASRRGGVGKETQYF
TRBD2	14	many	TRBV6-2/TRBV6-3	TRBJ2-3	TGTGCCAGCAGCGGACTAGCGGATACAGATACGCAGTATTTT	CASSGLADTDTQYF
.	20	.	TRBV4-1	TRBJ2-1	TGCGCCAGCAGCCAAGACCTCGGAGGGGGCGCGGTGGGACTACTGGCCGAGCAGTTCTTC	CASSQDLGGGAVGLLAEQFF
.	13	many	TRBV18	TRBJ2-7	TGTGCCAGCTCAACCGGGACGGGCGGCGAGCAGTACTTC	CASSTGTGGEQYF
TRBD1	14	many	TRBV5-1	TRBJ1-1	TGCGCCAGCAGCTGGGACAGGTACGACACTGAAGCTTTCTTT	CASSWDRYDTEAFF
.	14	.	TRBV5-1	TRBJ2-7	TGCGCCAGCAGCTTGGGGGAGATCCGGGACGAGCAGTACTTC	CASSLGEIRDEQYF
TRBD2	15	few	TRBV6-1	TRBJ2-5	TGTGCCAGTCGCCGCGCGGGGGGGCCCCAAGAGACCCAGTACTTC	CASRRAGGPQETQYF
TRBD1	13	many	TRBV28	TRBJ2-5	TGTGCCAGCGGTGGACAGGGGGAAGAGACCCAGTACTTC	CASGGQGEETQYF
.	15	few	TRBV4-1	TRBJ2-5	TGCGCCAGCAGCCAACTGACTGCCCCCCAAGAGACCCAGTACTTC	CASSQLTAPQETQYF
.	11	few	TRBV6-2/TRBV6-3	TRBJ2-5	TGTGCCAGCAGTTACGTCCAGACCCAGTACTTC	CASSYVQTQYF
TRBD2	17	many	TRBV11-2	TRBJ2-2	TGTGCCAGCAGCTTAGATGGCGGGGGGGAGAACACCGGGGAGCTGTTTTTT	CASSLDGGGENTGELFF
TRBD1	15	.	TRBV7-2	TRBJ1-5	TGTGCCAGCAGCTTAAGAGGGGGCAACAATCAGCCCCAGCATTTT	CASSLRGGNNQPQHF
.	14	.	TRBV19	TRBJ2-5	TGTGCCAGTAGCCTATTCCGGGACGAAAAGACCCAGTACTTC	CASSLFRDEKTQYF
.	13	many	TRBV7-3	TRBJ2-3	TGTGCCAGCAGCCCCTCCGTCGAAGGTACGCAGTATTTT	CASSPSVEGTQYF
TRBD2	16	many	TRBV3-1	TRBJ2-3	TGTGCCAGCAGCCAAGAAGGGCGGGAGGCCACAGATACGCAGTATTTT	CASSQEGREATDTQYF
TRBD1	14	.	TRBV6-1	TRBJ1-2	TGTGCCAGCAGGAAGGGACAGGGGTCCTATGGCTACACCTTC	CASRKGQGSYGYTF
.	16	few	TRBV10-3	TRBJ2-1	TGTGCCATCAGTGCTTCGAAGGGGGGGGACTCCAATGAGCAGTTCTTC	CAISASKGGDSNEQFF
.	16	many	TRBV7-9	TRBJ2-3	TGTGCCAGCAGCCCTCGGTTGGACACCAGCACAGATACGCAGTATTTT	CASSPRLDTSTDTQYF
TRBD1	15	.	TRBV5-8	TRBJ1-1	TGTGCCAGCAGCAAATCCGGGACAGGGAACACTGAAGCTTTCTTT	CASSKSGTGNTEAFF
.	16	many	TRBV6-4	TRBJ2-6	TGTGCCAGCAGTGAATCCGGCCTATCTGGGGCCAACGTCCTGACTTTC	CASSESGLSGANVLTF
.	15	many	TRBV27	TRBJ2-3	TGTGCCAGCAGCGCACAGAGACCTAGCACAGATACGCAGTATTTT	CASSAQRPSTDTQYF
.	14	few	TRBV9	TRBJ1-1	TGTGCCAGCAGCATTCTGACTGGGGGCACTGAAGCTTTCTTT	CASSILTGGTEAFF
TRBD1	14	.	TRBV6-4	TRBJ1-2	TGTGCCAGCAGTGACTCCGCAGGGGGCCTTGGCTACACCTTC	CASSDSAGGLGYTF
.	15	few	TRBV6-2/TRBV6-3	TRBJ2-5	TGTGCCAGCAGAGGCCTAGGGACGGGCCTGAAGACCCAGTACTTC	CASRGLGTGLKTQYF
TRBD1	17	.	TRBV7-8	TRBJ1-2	TGTGCCAGCAGCTTCATCAGGGGGCGTACTACTAACTATGGCTACACCTTC	CASSFIRGRTTNYGYTF
TRBD2	16	.	TRBV5-1	TRBJ2-2	TGCGCCAGCAGCTTCGGACTAGCGGGAGCCGACGGGGAGCTGTTTTTT	CASSFGLAGADGELFF
TRBD2	13	many	TRBV5-1	TRBJ2-3	TGCGCCAGCAGCGCGGGAGCGGAGGATACGCAGTATTTT	CASSAGAEDTQYF
.	13	many	TRBV20-1	TRBJ1-4	TGCAGTGCTAGGAGGCAGCCAAATGAAAAACTGTTTTTT	CSARRQPNEKLFF
.	13	few	TRBV5-1	TRBJ2-7	TGCGCCAGCAGCTTCGAGAGATCCTACGAGCAGTACTTC	CASSFERSYEQYF
TRBD2	16	many	TRBV28	TRBJ2-3	TGTGCCAGCAGTTTTCGCCGGGAGGTCTCCACAGATACGCAGTATTTT	CASSFRREVSTDTQYF
TRBD1	15	few	TRBV20-1	TRBJ1-1	TGCAGTGCTAGCTTGACAGGGGGGGGGAACACTGAAGCTTTCTTT	CSASLTGGGNTEAFF
.	13	.	TRBV2	TRBJ2-6	TGTGCCAGCACTAGCTCTGGGGCCAACGTCCTGACTTTC	CASTSSGANVLTF
TRBD1	16	many	TRBV4-1	TRBJ1-5	TGCGCCAGCAGCCAAGAAACCGGGACAGGGGATCAGCCCCAGCATTTT	CASSQETGTGDQPQHF
TRBD1	16	.	TRBV2	TRBJ2-1	TGTGCCAGCAGTATGCAGGGGGCGCGTTTTGGTGATGAGCAGTTCTTC	CASSMQGARFGDEQFF
.	15	many	TRBV18	TRBJ2-7	TGTGCCAGCTCACCAATCCCCTCGACGGTCACCGAGCAGTACTTC	CASSPIPSTVTEQYF
TRBD2	14	.	TRBV20-1	TRBJ2-2	TGCAGTGCTAGAGGGACTAGAAACACCGGGGAGCTGTTTTTT	CSARGTRNTGELFF
.	16	few	TRBV7-9	TRBJ2-3	TGTGCCAGCAGCTTAGCCCTTTCACTAGTTACAGATACGCAGTATTTT	CASSLALSLVTDTQYF
.	12	many	TRBV18	TRBJ1-1	TGTGCCAGCTCACCACCGAGAGAGCAAGCTTTCTTT	CASSPPREQAFF
.	13	many	TRBV28	TRBJ1-1	TGTGCCAGCAGTTTTTACGCGAGGACTGAAGCTTTCTTT	CASSFYARTEAFF
.	14	.	TRBV20-1	TRBJ1-5	TGCAGTGCTAGTGAGGCCGACACAGTACAGCCCCAGCATTTT	CSASEADTVQPQHF
.	17	.	TRBV27	TRBJ2-6	TGTGCCAGCACCGAGACCGAATGGCCTTCTGGGGCCAACGTCCTGACTTTC	CASTETEWPSGANVLTF
.	14	.	TRBV7-2	TRBJ2-7	TGTGCCAGCAGCCAAGAGTGGGGATTCAACGAGCAGTACTTC	CASSQEWGFNEQYF
.	17	.	TRBV6-2/TRBV6-3	TRBJ2-2	TGTGCCAGCAGTTACCCCCATGTGAGCGGTTCGACCGGGGAGCTGTTTTTT	CASSYPHVSGSTGELFF